The 23 T cell receptor beta chains below were found in one sample sequenced in a study of T cells in Graves' hyperthyroidism and ophthalmopathy. RNA transcripts served as the template for amplifying TCR beta CDR3 regions. TCR CDR3 underwent first-round RT-PCR with the HTBI primer set. TCRdb reanalysed the multiplex PCR reads using MiXCR and keeps one entry per CDR3 protein. Among just over 550,000 distinct CDR3 sequences, under 60% were seen once, and the ten largest hold approximately 8.2%. Sequences were obtained from peripheral blood or thyroid tissue (not recorded which). These receptors came from a woman aged 18-29 years with Graves' hyperthyroidism.

This clonotype turned up a few times. This chain uses TRBV5-8 with TRBJ2-7; D remains ambiguous. There are 13 residues in the CDR3. Per germline, CDR1 SGHTS and CDR2 YDEGEE. Deletions cut 2 bases from V and 2 bases from J, with 8 bases between. The CDR3 loop is CASSFYSAYEQYF. CDR3 coding DNA: TGTGCCAGCAGCTTCTACTCCGCCTACGAGCAGTACTTC.

This rearrangement joins TRBV7-9 to TRBJ2-5, with D perhaps being TRBD1 or TRBD2 (5 bases each). This CDR3 contains 15 residues. The V and J ends lost 5 bases and 1 base respectively, with 14 bases between them. CDR1 and CDR2 from the germline V gene are SEHNR and FQNEAQ (reference sequence). DNA for the CDR3: TGTGCCAGCAGCCGGACCGGGACCGGCCAAGAGACCCAGTACTTC. It specifies CASSRTGTGQETQYF.

This clonotype has a count of ten or more. V gene TRBV7-2 combines with J gene TRBJ1-6; D is possibly TRBD1 (5 bases). V lost 0 bases, J lost 7 bases, and 7 bases lay in between. The CDR3 runs 14 residues. CDR1 is SGHTA and CDR2 is FQGNSA in the germline V gene. The CDR3 here is CASSLATANSPLHF. DNA of the CDR3: TGTGCCAGCAGCTTAGCGACAGCAAATTCACCCCTCCACTTT.

There are a few counts of this clonotype. The chain combines TRBV20-1 with TRBJ1-1; TRBD1 matches at 8 bases. Germline V lookup: CDR1 DFQATT, CDR2 SNEGSKA (reference sequence). After removal of 5 bases from V and 1 base from J, the junction contained 3 bases not matched to a gene. There are 13 residues in the CDR3. The CDR3 nucleotides read TGCAGTGCTTGGACAGGGAAGAACACTGAAGCTTTCTTT. Encoded protein: CSAWTGKNTEAFF.

This clonotype was observed at least ten times. J is TRBJ1-5 and V is TRBV9, with 9 bases identical to TRBD1. This CDR3 region has 14 residues. The trim removed 2 bases at V and 7 bases at J, leaving 4 bases unmatched. Per germline, CDR1 SGDLS and CDR2 YYNGEE. CDR3 DNA: TGTGCCAGCAGCGTGGGACAGGGATCCCAGCCCCAGCATTTT. This translates into CASSVGQGSQPQHF.

Notes on this clonotype: An end of the junction does not agree with germline; a read error may underlie this. The CDR3: CASSRSDRGDYGYTF. The CDR3 DNA sequence: TGCGCCAGCAGCCGATCCGACAGGGGAGACTATGGCTACACCTTC. The chain recombines TRBV25-1 with TRBJ1-2, with TRBD1 matching over 8 bases. The CDR3 is 15 residues long. Germline values: CDR1 MGHDK, CDR2 SYGVNS.

The gene calls are TRBV7-8 and TRBJ1-2; D call uncertain. Germline values: CDR1 SGHVS, CDR2 FQNEAQ. The CDR3 runs 17 residues. With 2 bases removed from V and 5 bases from J, the gap between germline ends came to 21 bases. The DNA of the CDR3 is TGTGCCAGCAGCTTAACCGAAGCTCCACTGGAAGGATATGGCTACACCTTC. It specifies CASSLTEAPLEGYGYTF.

Only a few counts were recorded for this clonotype. This chain links TRBV20-1 with TRBJ1-1; 7 nucleotides line up with TRBD1. Germline trimming cut 1 base from V and 3 bases from J; bases unmatched to any gene: 5. Looked up from germline, CDR1 is DFQATT and CDR2 is SNEGSKA (reference sequence). The CDR3 totals 14 residues. CDR3 protein: CSARGPGGDTEAFF. The CDR3 DNA sequence: TGCAGTGCTAGAGGGCCAGGGGGGGACACTGAAGCTTTCTTT.

This clonotype appeared many times. This sequence joins TRBV24-1 and TRBJ2-5, with 8 bases fitting TRBD1. CDR1 and CDR2 from the germline V gene are KGHDR and SFDVKD. Trimming took 3 bases from V and 4 from J; bases not matched to a gene: 6. The length of the CDR3 is 15 residues. The CDR3 DNA reads TGTGCCACCAGTGATAAGGACAGGGTCAGAGAGACCCAGTACTTC. Residues: CATSDKDRVRETQYF.

The chain's CDR3 is CASSAPGQGEFTEAFF. DNA for the CDR3: TGTGCCAGCAGCGCCCCAGGACAGGGGGAGTTCACTGAAGCTTTCTTT. The gene calls are TRBV7-9 and TRBJ1-1, with 10 bases aligning to TRBD1. V shed 5 bases and J 4 bases; nucleotides not matched to a gene: 10. The CDR3 totals 16 residues. Per the germline V gene, CDR1 is SEHNR and CDR2 is FQNEAQ (reference sequence).

The chain is built from TRBV12-3 or TRBV12-4 and TRBJ1-5, with D unclear. The CDR3 has 11 residues. Trimming took 6 bases from V and 4 from J, leaving 4 bases between them. In DNA form, the CDR3 reads TGTGCCAGCAGCCAAAATCAGCCCCAGCATTTT. Translated: CASSQNQPQHF.

This clonotype appeared many times. J is TRBJ2-7 and V is TRBV7-9; weak D call: TRBD1 (6 bases). From germline, CDR1 is SEHNR and CDR2 FQNEAQ (reference sequence). This CDR3 comprises 13 residues. V lost 0 bases, J lost 6 bases, and 9 bases lay in between. The CDR3 coding sequence is TGTGCCAGCAGCTTAGCCGGACAGCCCGAGCAGTACTTC. Translation: CASSLAGQPEQYF.

This clonotype was seen repeatedly, ten times or more. The chain has TRBV12-3 or TRBV12-4 and TRBJ1-1, with D possibly TRBD1 on 5 matching bases. V lost 6 bases and J 5 bases, leaving 16 bases between the germline ends. The CDR3 has 14 amino acids. The CDR3 loop is CASRWGREGTEAFF. CDR3 nucleotide sequence: TGTGCCAGCAGGTGGGGCAGGGAGGGGACTGAAGCTTTCTTT.

This clonotype was counted at least ten times. This chain joins TRBV20-1 and TRBJ1-6; the match to TRBD1 covers 8 bases. The germline V gene encodes CDR1 DFQATT and CDR2 SNEGSKA (reference sequence). The CDR3 length is 12 residues. V was pared by 7 bases and J by 10 bases, with 6 bases of the junction left unmatched. In DNA form, the CDR3 reads TGCAGTGTCGGACAGGGCCGGTCACCCCTCCACTTT. As protein: CSVGQGRSPLHF.

This rearrangement joins TRBV7-6 to TRBJ2-7, with 7 bases lining up with TRBD1. Germline V lookup: CDR1 SGHVS, CDR2 FNYEAQ. The V and J ends lost 5 bases and 4 bases, in that order; junction bases with no gene match: 8. The CDR3 is made up of 14 amino acids. CDR3 region: CASSLTGSGYEQYF. The DNA of the CDR3 is TGTGCCAGCAGCCTGACAGGGTCGGGATACGAGCAGTACTTC.

V usage is TRBV2 and J usage is TRBJ1-5, with TRBD1 matching 11 bases. The CDR3 is made up of 16 amino acids. The V gene's germline CDR1 is SNHLY and CDR2 FYNNEI. The trim removed 8 bases at V and 2 bases at J, leaving 8 bases unmatched. Here the CDR3 DNA reads TGTGCCAGCGGAGAGGACAGGGGGCTAGGCAATCAGCCCCAGCATTTT. Its protein is CASGEDRGLGNQPQHF.

The genes are TRBV19 and TRBJ1-5; D not certain. V lost 4 bases and J 0 bases, leaving 10 bases between the germline ends. From germline, CDR1 is LNHDA and CDR2 SQIVND (reference sequence). The CDR3 contains 15 residues. The DNA for the CDR3 is TGTGCCAGTAGTACCAGCCTAAATAGCAATCAGCCCCAGCATTTT. Encoded protein: CASSTSLNSNQPQHF.

The rearrangement joins TRBV7-2 to TRBJ2-7; D possibly corresponds to TRBD2 (7 bases). The CDR3 consists of 16 residues. The V end lost 5 bases, the J end lost 5 bases, and 22 bases lay between the germline ends. CDR1 is SGHTA and CDR2 is FQGNSA in the germline V gene. This chain's CDR3 is CASSPAWGGAGNEQYF. In DNA form, the CDR3 reads TGTGCCAGCAGCCCTGCTTGGGGGGGCGCAGGGAACGAGCAGTACTTC.

In its sample, this clonotype was seen a few times. This sequence joins TRBV29-1 and TRBJ2-2, with D possibly matching TRBD1 (5 bases). Trimming left V 0 bases short and J 3 bases short, with 8 bases between. This CDR3 contains 14 residues. Germline V gene sequence: CDR1 SQVTM, CDR2 ANQGSEA. In DNA form, the CDR3 reads TGCAGCGTTGAAGATGGGGCGTACACCGGGGAGCTGTTTTTT. Protein sequence: CSVEDGAYTGELFF.

The chain recombines TRBV5-5 with TRBJ1-3; D gene ambiguous. V gave up 4 bases and J gave up 0 bases, with 14 bases separating them. Germline V lookup: CDR1 SGHKS, CDR2 YYEKEE (reference sequence). The CDR3 totals 16 residues. The DNA for the CDR3 is TGTGCCAGCAGCCTGGCATTCTATACCTCTGGAAACACCATATATTTT. It is translated as CASSLAFYTSGNTIYF.

The table lists this clonotype with many counts. The chain combines TRBV7-9 with TRBJ1-5; D is unresolved. V lost 4 bases, J lost 6 bases, and 7 bases lay in between. CDR3 length: 12 amino acids. Germline V gene data show CDR1 as SEHNR and CDR2 as FQNEAQ (reference sequence). CDR3: CASSSLSQPQHF. Here the CDR3 DNA reads TGTGCCAGCAGCTCACTCAGTCAGCCCCAGCATTTT.

The chain recombines TRBV19 with TRBJ1-5, with D unresolved. V was shortened by 10 bases and J by 4 bases, with 11 bases between the two germline ends. Germline V gene lookup returns CDR1 LNHDA and CDR2 SQIVND (reference sequence). CDR3 length equals 12 residues. The CDR3 region has the DNA TGTGCCATAGGGTCGGGGAATCAGCCCCAGCATTTT. Translated, it gives CAIGSGNQPQHF. Full variable domain (rest looked up from reference TRBV19 and TRBJ1-5): DGGITQSPKYLFRKEGQNVTLSCEQNLNHDAMYWYRQDPGQGLRLIYYSQIVNDFQKGDIAEGYSVSREKKESFPLTVTSAQKNPTAFYLCAIGSGNQPQHFGDGTRLSIL.

In its sample, this clonotype was seen a few times. The chain is built from TRBV12-3 or TRBV12-4 and TRBJ1-2; 8 bases line up with TRBD1. This CDR3 is built from 13 residues. V gave up 4 bases and J gave up 8 bases; unmatched junction bases: 6. CDR3 DNA sequence: TGTGCCAGCAGTTCCAGGGGACAGGAAGGCTACACCTTC. Protein product: CASSSRGQEGYTF.